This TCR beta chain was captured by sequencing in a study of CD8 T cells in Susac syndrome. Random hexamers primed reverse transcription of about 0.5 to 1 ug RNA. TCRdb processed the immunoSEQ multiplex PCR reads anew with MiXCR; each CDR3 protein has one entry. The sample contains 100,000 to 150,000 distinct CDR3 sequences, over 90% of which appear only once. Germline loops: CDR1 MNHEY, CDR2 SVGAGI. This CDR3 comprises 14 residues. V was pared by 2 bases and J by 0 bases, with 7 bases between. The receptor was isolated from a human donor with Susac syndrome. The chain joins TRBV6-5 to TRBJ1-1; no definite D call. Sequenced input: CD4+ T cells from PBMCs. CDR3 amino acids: CASSYGNMNTEAFF. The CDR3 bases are TGTGCCAGCAGTTACGGAAATATGAACACTGAAGCTTTCTTT.